A selection of T cell receptor beta chains follows, all from one sample in a study of cytomegalovirus exposure and HLA in healthy donors. TCRdb keeps only in-frame clones here, not all; method: immunoSEQ multiplex PCR. Among some 150,000 clones listed, 72% were seen once. The material sequenced was PBMCs. These receptors came from a human donor in good health. The CDR3 runs from the conserved cysteine through the conserved F or W. The order of the fields is V gene, clone size, D gene, J gene, CDR3 protein. D genes are given only for firm matches. Size tells how often a clone was seen (once, few, many) or the class of an expanded clone, and some rows leave it out.

TRBV7-2	-	TRBD1	TRBJ1-1	CASSSPDRGGTEAFF
TRBV10-2	-	TRBD1	TRBJ1-5	CASREDRAFNQPQHF
TRBV12-5	-	TRBD1	TRBJ1-5	CASGGDREINQPQHF
TRBV4-1	-	-	TRBJ2-5	CASSQASRDQETQYF
TRBV5-1	-	TRBD1	TRBJ1-4	CASSSDRAATNEKLFF
TRBV27	-	TRBD1	TRBJ1-1	CATRTGDFTNTEAFF
TRBV6-1	few	TRBD1	TRBJ1-2	CASSQTGGNYGYTF
TRBV30	once	-	TRBJ1-3	CAWSSGVSGNTIYF
TRBV7-8	-	-	TRBJ2-7	CASSYGLNYEQYF
TRBV7-2	-	TRBD1	TRBJ1-2	CASQPVTGGYGYTF
TRBV5-1	-	TRBD1	TRBJ1-2	CASSLAGQPRYGYTF
TRBV5-5	-	-	TRBJ2-3	CARSHPPTGGGTDTQYF
TRBV29-1	once	TRBD1	TRBJ1-2	CSVEGRGRNYGYTF
TRBV5-1	-	TRBD1	TRBJ1-1	CASSTDRVNTEAFF
TRBV5-1	-	-	TRBJ1-2	CASSLARVNYGYTF
TRBV19	-	TRBD1	TRBJ1-5	CASSPQGDQPQHF
TRBV5-1	once	-	TRBJ1-2	CASSLNLGDGYTF
TRBV27	few	-	TRBJ1-5	CASSERGYNQPQHF
TRBV2	-	-	TRBJ2-5	CASSDLVTQYF
TRBV25-1	-	-	TRBJ1-1	CASRGGNTEAFF
TRBV11-2	-	-	TRBJ2-7	CASSFDGNSYEQYF
TRBV18	-	TRBD1	TRBJ1-1	CASSPSAGGELTEAFF
TRBV18	-	-	TRBJ1-3	CASSRDMTGNTIYF
TRBV5-1	-	-	TRBJ1-3	CASSLGQGNTIYF
TRBV14	-	TRBD1	TRBJ2-5	CASSQDWAGGETQYF
TRBV27	few	-	TRBJ2-2	CASSLGQGTGELFF
TRBV7-6	-	TRBD2	TRBJ2-5	CASSFSGEETQYF
TRBV27	-	-	TRBJ1-6	CASSQGLQYNSPLHF
TRBV2	-	-	TRBJ2-5	CASSEGPRETQYF
TRBV5-4	-	TRBD2	-	CASSFWGGYEQYF
TRBV10-1	few	TRBD1	TRBJ1-4	CASRPRGTGRDEKLFF
TRBV5-4	-	TRBD2	TRBJ2-5	CASSLIASGGQETQYF
TRBV5-1	-	-	TRBJ1-1	CASSLSEGITEAFF
TRBV6-4	-	TRBD2	TRBJ2-1	CASSDSGGAYNEQFF
TRBV6-5	-	TRBD2	TRBJ2-7	CASSYSTSGGYEQYF
TRBV5-1	-	TRBD1	TRBJ1-2	CASSFGQGDGYTF
TRBV27	few	-	TRBJ1-1	CASSPLGGVGRVMNTEAFF
TRBV6-1	-	TRBD1	TRBJ1-1	CASTIRTGAGTEAFF
TRBV5-5	-	-	TRBJ1-1	CASSPAWGGLNTEAFF
TRBV15	-	-	TRBJ2-1	CATASGGGNSPRDEQFF
TRBV7-9	once	-	TRBJ2-7	CASSGRQQYF
TRBV9	-	TRBD1	TRBJ2-7	CASSVRQGSEQYF
TRBV19	-	-	TRBJ1-1	CASRLGRGNTEAFF
TRBV27	-	-	TRBJ2-1	CASSKGGGLYNEQFF
TRBV21-1	once	-	TRBJ1-1	CASTLRDRGHSWLGTKNTEAFF
TRBV9	-	-	TRBJ2-4	CASSKRPLDGNIQYF
TRBV6-1	-	TRBD2	TRBJ2-5	CASSLLAGGQETQYF
TRBV6-4	few	TRBD1	TRBJ1-2	CASRPDRGGYGYTF
TRBV7-9	-	-	TRBJ1-1	CASSLAPPGWAFF
TRBV2	few	-	TRBJ2-3	CASSTTPSTDTQYF
TRBV19	once	TRBD2	TRBJ2-5	CASSNRLAEGETQYF
TRBV11-1	few	-	TRBJ2-1	CASSFSPEGDNEQFF